The 13 T cell receptor beta chains below come from one sample, sequenced in a study of control samples from healthy donors and cancer patients. Profiled with immunoSEQ multiplex PCR; TCRdb holds only in-frame clones, not every one. This table has 90,000 to 100,000 clones, about 87% appearing once. Specimen: blood. These TCRs come from a woman in her 70s in good health.

The chain joins TRBV5-1 to TRBJ2-3, with D possibly being TRBD2 (5 bases). CDR3 size: 14 residues. V was pared by 3 bases and J by 0 bases, with 8 bases between. Looked up from germline, CDR1 is SGHRS and CDR2 is YFSETQ. The CDR3 loop is CASSWGVSTDTQYF. CDR3 bases: TGCGCCAGCAGCTGGGGAGTGAGCACAGATACGCAGTATTTT.

This chain uses TRBV3-1 (or the pseudogene TRBV3-2) with TRBJ1-3; D gene uncertain. Germline V gene data show CDR1 as LGHDT and CDR2 as YNNKEL (reference sequence). This CDR3 is 15 amino acids long. Trimming removed 2 bases from V and 0 bases from J, with 8 bases in between. This CDR3 is CASSQTLSSGNTIYF. The CDR3 nucleotides are TGTGCCAGCAGCCAAACTCTCAGCTCTGGAAACACCATATATTTT.

The chain employs TRBV5-1 and TRBJ1-1; 7 nucleotides agree with TRBD1. The V and J ends lost 4 bases and 6 bases, in that order; junction bases with no gene match: 9. CDR1 and CDR2 from the germline V gene are SGHRS and YFSETQ. The CDR3 has 14 residues. The CDR3 loop reads CASSAMTGTAEAFF. In DNA form, the CDR3 reads TGCGCCAGCAGCGCGATGACAGGGACGGCTGAAGCTTTCTTT.

In regard to this clone: The sample carries other DNA sequences with the same CDR3. The chain joins TRBV6-5 to TRBJ1-1; tentatively, D is TRBD1 (5 bases). V lost 3 bases and J 5 bases, leaving 10 bases between the germline ends. The CDR3 sequence is 13 residues long. The germline CDR1 and CDR2 sequences are MNHEY and SVGAGI. Written as DNA, the CDR3 is TGTGCCAGCAGTTATAGCGGGGGTACTGAAGCTTTCTTT. Translated, it gives CASSYSGGTEAFF.

This clone turned up a few times. In DNA form, the CDR3 reads TGTGCCAGCAGTTATACCGGAGGGGCCAACGTCCTGACTTTC. It translates to CASSYTGGANVLTF. V gene TRBV6-5 combines with J gene TRBJ2-6; D unclear. The CDR3 has 14 amino acids. Trimming removed 3 bases from V and 4 bases from J, with 7 bases in between. Per the germline V gene, CDR1 is MNHEY and CDR2 is SVGAGI.

V and J are TRBV29-1 and TRBJ1-2, with D uncertain. The CDR3 loop spans 12 amino acids. Germline V gene sequence: CDR1 SQVTM, CDR2 ANQGSEA. The V end lost 6 bases, the J end lost 7 bases, and 15 bases lay between the germline ends. CDR3 protein: CSVPEGGIGYTF. The CDR3 DNA reads TGCAGCGTCCCAGAGGGTGGAATTGGCTACACCTTC.

The V and J genes are TRBV10-1 and TRBJ1-1; D not certain. The V end was cut by 8 bases, the J end by 9 bases, with 13 bases between. The CDR3 length is 11 residues. Germline CDR1 WNHNN, CDR2 SYGVQD (reference sequence). The CDR3 DNA sequence: TGCGCCAGCTCCCCGAATGTAAAAGCTTTCTTT. Translation gives CASSPNVKAFF.

The CDR3 region is CASSSPGGYTF. The DNA for the CDR3 is TGTGCCAGCAGTTCGCCCGGGGGCTACACCTTC. The chain is built from TRBV6-5 and TRBJ1-2; no firm D call. Looked up from germline, CDR1 is MNHEY and CDR2 is SVGAGI. The V end lost 4 bases, the J end lost 8 bases, and 8 bases lay between the germline ends. The CDR3 runs 11 residues.

This chain links TRBV19 with TRBJ2-3; D is ambiguous. The CDR3 spans 13 residues. Looked up from germline, CDR1 is LNHDA and CDR2 is SQIVND (reference sequence). V shed 2 bases and J shed 1 base, with 4 bases lying between them. The CDR3 DNA reads TGTGCCAGTAGTATACAGGGCACAGATACGCAGTATTTT. Its translation: CASSIQGTDTQYF.

The rearrangement joins TRBV19 to TRBJ2-5; TRBD1 aligns across 7 bases. Germline-derived CDR1 and CDR2 are LNHDA and SQIVND (reference sequence). Trimming removed 5 bases from V and 2 bases from J; junction bases left unmatched: 5. There are 14 residues in the CDR3. DNA of the CDR3: TGTGCCAGTAGTGGGGGACAGCCTCAAGAGACCCAGTACTTC. This sequence encodes CASSGGQPQETQYF.

The CDR3 bases are TGCAGCGTTGGTCAGGGGGGGACCTCTGGAAACACCATATATTTT. This sequence encodes CSVGQGGTSGNTIYF. V and J are TRBV29-1 and TRBJ1-3, with 7 bases fitting TRBD1. The CDR3 runs 15 residues. Germline V gives CDR1 SQVTM, CDR2 ANQGSEA. The ends lost 4 bases at V and 0 bases at J; junction bases unmatched: 6.

This clone was found a few times. This chain links TRBV19 with TRBJ2-2, with 10 bases identical to TRBD2. Germline V lookup: CDR1 LNHDA, CDR2 SQIVND (reference sequence). V trimming: 1 base; J trimming: 2 bases; junction bases outside the gene matches: 4. The CDR3 sequence is 17 residues long. The CDR3, as DNA: TGTGCCAGTAGTATAGTCGGACTAGCGGATAACACCGGGGAGCTGTTTTTT. Its translation is CASSIVGLADNTGELFF. The whole variable domain, remainder taken from reference TRBV19 and TRBJ2-2, is DGGITQSPKYLFRKEGQNVTLSCEQNLNHDAMYWYRQDPGQGLRLIYYSQIVNDFQKGDIAEGYSVSREKKESFPLTVTSAQKNPTAFYLCASSIVGLADNTGELFFGEGSRLTVL.

This chain links TRBV5-6 with TRBJ1-4, with a possible D match to TRBD1 (5 bases). Trimming removed 4 bases at V and 4 bases at J, with 17 bases between. The CDR3 runs to 16 residues. Germline V CDR1 and CDR2: SGHDT, YYEEEE. Written as DNA, the CDR3 is TGTGCCAGCAGCCCCTGGGGGTTGGGATTTAATGAAAAACTGTTTTTT. Protein product: CASSPWGLGFNEKLFF.